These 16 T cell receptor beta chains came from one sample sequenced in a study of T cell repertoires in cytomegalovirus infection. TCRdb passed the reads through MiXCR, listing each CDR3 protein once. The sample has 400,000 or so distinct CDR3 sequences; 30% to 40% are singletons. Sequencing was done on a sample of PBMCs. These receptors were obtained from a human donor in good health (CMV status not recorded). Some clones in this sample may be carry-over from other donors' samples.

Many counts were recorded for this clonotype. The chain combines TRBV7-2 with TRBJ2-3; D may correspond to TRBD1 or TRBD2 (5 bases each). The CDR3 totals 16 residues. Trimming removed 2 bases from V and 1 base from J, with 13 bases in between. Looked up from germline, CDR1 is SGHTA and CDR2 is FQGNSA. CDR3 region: CASSLPRGRGTDTQYF. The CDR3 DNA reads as TGTGCCAGCAGCTTACCCCGGGGCAGAGGCACAGATACGCAGTATTTT.

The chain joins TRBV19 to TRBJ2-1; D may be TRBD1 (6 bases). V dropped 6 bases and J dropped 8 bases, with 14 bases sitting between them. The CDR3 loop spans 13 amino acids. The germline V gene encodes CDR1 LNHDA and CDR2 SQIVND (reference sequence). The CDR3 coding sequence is TGTGCCAGTAGCCCAACAGGGTTTGATGAGCAGTTCTTC. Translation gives CASSPTGFDEQFF.

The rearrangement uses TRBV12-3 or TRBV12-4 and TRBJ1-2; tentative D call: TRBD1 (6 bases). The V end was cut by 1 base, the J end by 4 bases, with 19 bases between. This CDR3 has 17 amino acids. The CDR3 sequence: CASSLDGGGGWSYGYTF. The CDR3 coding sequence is TGTGCCAGCAGTTTAGATGGGGGGGGGGGCTGGAGCTATGGCTACACCTTC.

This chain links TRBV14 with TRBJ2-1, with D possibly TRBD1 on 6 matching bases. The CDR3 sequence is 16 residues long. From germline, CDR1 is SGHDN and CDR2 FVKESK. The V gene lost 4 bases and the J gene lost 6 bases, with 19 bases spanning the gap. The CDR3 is CASSRRQALSANEQFF. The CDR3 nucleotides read TGTGCCAGCAGCCGCAGACAGGCTCTTTCGGCCAATGAGCAGTTCTTC.

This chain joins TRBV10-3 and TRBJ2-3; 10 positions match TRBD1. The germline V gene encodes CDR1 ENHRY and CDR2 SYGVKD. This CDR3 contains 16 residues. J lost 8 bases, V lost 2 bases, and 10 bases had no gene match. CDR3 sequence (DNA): TGTGCCATCAGTGAGGGACAGGGGGGACCGAGTGGTACGCAGTATTTT. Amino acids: CAISEGQGGPSGTQYF.

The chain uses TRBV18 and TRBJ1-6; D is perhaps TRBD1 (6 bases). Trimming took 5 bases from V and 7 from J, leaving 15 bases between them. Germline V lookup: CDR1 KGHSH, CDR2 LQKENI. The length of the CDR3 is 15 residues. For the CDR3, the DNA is TGTGCCAGCTCAACGACAGGTTCCTCGAATTCACCCCTCCACTTT. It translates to CASSTTGSSNSPLHF.

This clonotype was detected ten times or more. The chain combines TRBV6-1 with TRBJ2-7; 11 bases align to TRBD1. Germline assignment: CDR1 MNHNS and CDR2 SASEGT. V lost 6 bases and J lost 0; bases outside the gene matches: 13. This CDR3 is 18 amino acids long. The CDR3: CASRYLEPGQGASYEQYF. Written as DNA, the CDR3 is TGTGCCAGCAGATACCTCGAACCCGGACAGGGGGCCTCCTACGAGCAGTACTTC.

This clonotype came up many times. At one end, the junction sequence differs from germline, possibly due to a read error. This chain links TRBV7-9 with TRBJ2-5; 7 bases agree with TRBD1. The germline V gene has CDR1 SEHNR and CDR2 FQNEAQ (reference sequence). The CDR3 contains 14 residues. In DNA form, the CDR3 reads TGTGCCAGCATCTTAACAGGGGCAAGAGAGACCCAGTACTTC. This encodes CASILTGARETQYF.

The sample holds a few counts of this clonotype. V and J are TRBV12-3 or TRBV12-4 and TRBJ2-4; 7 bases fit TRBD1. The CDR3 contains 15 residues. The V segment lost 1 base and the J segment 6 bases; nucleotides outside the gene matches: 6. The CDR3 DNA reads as TGTGCCAGCAGTTTAGGAGACAGGGCGGGAAACATTCAGTACTTC. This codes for CASSLGDRAGNIQYF.

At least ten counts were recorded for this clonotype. The CDR3 DNA is TGTGCCATCAGACTAAACAGGGGGAACTATGGCTACACCTTC. Amino acids: CAIRLNRGNYGYTF. J is TRBJ1-2 and V is TRBV10-3, with 8 bases that match TRBD1. This CDR3 is 14 amino acids long. Germline V gives CDR1 ENHRY, CDR2 SYGVKD. V dropped 6 bases and J dropped 2; count of bases not matched to a gene: 5.

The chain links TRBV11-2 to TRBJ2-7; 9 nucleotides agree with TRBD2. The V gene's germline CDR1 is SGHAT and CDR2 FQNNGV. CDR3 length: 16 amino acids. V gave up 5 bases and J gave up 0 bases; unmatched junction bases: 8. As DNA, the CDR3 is TGTGCCAGCAGCCCAGTAGCGGGGGTAAGCTCCTACGAGCAGTACTTC. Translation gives CASSPVAGVSSYEQYF.

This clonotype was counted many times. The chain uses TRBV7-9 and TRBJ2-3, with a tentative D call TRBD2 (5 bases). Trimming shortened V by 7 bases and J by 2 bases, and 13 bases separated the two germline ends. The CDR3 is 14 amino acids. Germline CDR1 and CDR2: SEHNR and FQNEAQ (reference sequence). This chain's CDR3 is CASTTRGDTDTQYF. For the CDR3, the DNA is TGTGCCAGCACCACCCGGGGTGACACAGATACGCAGTATTTT.

CDR3 nucleotide sequence: TGCAGTGCTAGAGGTCCTGGGAATAATTCACCCCTCCACTTT. Translating gives CSARGPGNNSPLHF. J is TRBJ1-6 and V is TRBV20-1; unclear D gene. The length of the CDR3 is 14 residues. Germline V gene sequence: CDR1 DFQATT, CDR2 SNEGSKA (reference sequence). V lost 1 base, J lost 5 bases, and 9 bases lay in between.

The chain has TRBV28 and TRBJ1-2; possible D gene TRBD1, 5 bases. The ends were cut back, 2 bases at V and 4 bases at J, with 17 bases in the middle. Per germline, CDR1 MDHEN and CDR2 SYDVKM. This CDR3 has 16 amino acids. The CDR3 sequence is CASSLSLLTEVYGYTF. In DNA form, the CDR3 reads TGTGCCAGCAGTTTAAGTCTCCTGACAGAGGTCTATGGCTACACCTTC.

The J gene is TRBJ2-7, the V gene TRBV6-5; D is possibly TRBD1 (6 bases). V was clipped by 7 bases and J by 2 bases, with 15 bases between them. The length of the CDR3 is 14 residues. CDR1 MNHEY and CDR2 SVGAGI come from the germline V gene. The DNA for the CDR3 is TGTGCCAGCACCCATCTTCCAGGGGCCTACGAGCAGTACTTC. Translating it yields CASTHLPGAYEQYF.

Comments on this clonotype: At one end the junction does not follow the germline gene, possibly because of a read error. This CDR3 reads CASILQRVVRETQYF. DNA of the CDR3: TGTGCCAGCATCTTACAGCGGGTGGTTAGAGAGACCCAGTACTTC. J is TRBJ2-5 and V is TRBV7-8, with D perhaps matching TRBD2 (6 bases). Germline CDR1 SGHVS, CDR2 FQNEAQ. The CDR3 spans 15 residues.